This record concerns one T cell receptor beta chain sequence. Its specificity is not known. With survey level as its setting, the immunoSEQ assay was v3.0. Sequencing aimed to cover roughly 35,000-50,000 T-cell genomes per sample. Some clones are missing from TCRdb's copy, which holds only in-frame ones; the method was immunoSEQ multiplex PCR. This table has about 28,000 clones, less than 85% appearing once. The source of the sample is a study of long-term antiretroviral therapy in people with HIV. V lost 8 bases, J lost 2 bases, and 7 bases stayed unmatched. CDR3 length: 14 amino acids. Germline CDR1 and CDR2: MNHNS and SASEGT. The study, taken as a whole, reports: Collection of the blood took place between the mid-2000s and the late 2010s. The ART regimens in use then may have been less effective than current ones. Repertoire composition at all time points was dominated by clones that had expanded before ART.

From each donor, at least one pre-ART PBMC sample and at least two post-ART PBMC samples were obtained. This chain links TRBV6-1 with TRBJ1-2, with 8 bases lining up with TRBD1. The sequence derives from a man aged 35-49 years with HIV. The sample here was unsorted PBMCs, taken 0.3 years after starting antiretroviral therapy. CDR3 region: CASGGAGGNYGYTF. DNA for the CDR3: TGTGCCAGCGGGGGGGCAGGGGGCAACTATGGCTACACCTTC.